One sample yielded the 21 T cell receptor beta chains listed below, sequenced in a study of cytomegalovirus exposure and HLA in healthy donors. The PCR employed 60 Vbeta primers together with 13 Jbeta primers. Some clones are missing from TCRdb's copy, which holds only in-frame ones; the method was immunoSEQ multiplex PCR. In the table there are more than 200,000 clones, approximately 81% of which are singletons. Specimen: PBMCs. These receptors originate from a human donor in good health.

This clone came up a few times. The chain employs TRBV4-1 and TRBJ1-2; 8 bases are a match to TRBD1. The CDR3 contains 14 residues. V trimming: 4 bases; J trimming: 8 bases; junction bases outside the gene matches: 9. Germline V gene sequence: CDR1 MGHRA, CDR2 YSYEKL. The CDR3 region is CASSLLQGVEGYTF. Written as DNA, the CDR3 is TGCGCCAGCAGCCTCCTACAGGGGGTGGAGGGCTACACCTTC.

The rearrangement joins TRBV13 to TRBJ1-2, with a possible D match to TRBD1 (6 bases). The germline V and J ends were trimmed by 7 bases and 4 bases, with 19 bases remaining between them. Per the germline V gene, CDR1 is PRHDT and CDR2 is FYEKMQ (reference sequence). The CDR3 extends over 15 amino acids. This CDR3 reads CASMRRQDRPYGYTF. The CDR3, as DNA: TGTGCCAGCATGAGGCGTCAAGACAGGCCCTATGGCTACACCTTC.

This clone turned up a few times. The chain employs TRBV28 and TRBJ1-1; weak D call: TRBD1 (5 bases). Trimming took 5 bases from V and 6 from J, leaving 7 bases between them. Germline CDR1 reads MDHEN; CDR2 reads SYDVKM. CDR3 length: 11 amino acids. The CDR3 nucleotides read TGTGCCAGCAGTGACAGCCCTGAAGCTTTCTTT. This gives the protein CASSDSPEAFF.

The J gene is TRBJ2-7, the V gene TRBV19; D might be TRBD2 (6 bases). Germline CDR1 LNHDA, CDR2 SQIVND (reference sequence). V was shortened by 5 bases and J by 0 bases, with 17 bases between the two germline ends. CDR3 size: 16 residues. CDR3: CASSPKGLTNSYEQYF. CDR3 bases: TGTGCCAGTAGTCCGAAAGGACTAACAAACTCCTACGAGCAGTACTTC.

V gene TRBV9 combines with J gene TRBJ1-2; D unclear. The CDR3 spans 12 residues. Germline assignment: CDR1 SGDLS and CDR2 YYNGEE. Trimming took 0 bases from V and 8 from J, leaving 8 bases between them. The CDR3 DNA follows: TGTGCCAGCAGCGTAGTAGGGAGCGGCTACACCTTC. Encoded protein: CASSVVGSGYTF.

This chain joins TRBV19 and TRBJ1-2; 9 nucleotides align to TRBD1. The length of the CDR3 is 15 residues. Per germline, CDR1 LNHDA and CDR2 SQIVND (reference sequence). V shed 3 bases and J 4 bases; nucleotides not matched to a gene: 6. CDR3 coding DNA: TGTGCCAGTAGTATGCCGGGACAGGGAATCTATGGCTACACCTTC. Amino acid sequence: CASSMPGQGIYGYTF.

This clone was seen a handful of times. The rearrangement links TRBV4-1 to TRBJ1-1; 11 nucleotides match TRBD1. The germline V gene has CDR1 MGHRA and CDR2 YSYEKL. The J segment lost 5 bases and the V segment lost 0 bases, leaving 5 bases of the junction unmatched. The CDR3 is 16 residues long. The CDR3 sequence: CASSQDSGTGGTEAFF. The CDR3 nucleotides are TGCGCCAGCAGCCAAGATAGCGGGACAGGGGGGACTGAAGCTTTCTTT.

This sequence joins TRBV27 and TRBJ1-2, with unresolved D. The V gene lost 5 bases and the J gene lost 2 bases, with 18 bases spanning the gap. This CDR3 region has 16 residues. Looked up from germline, CDR1 is MNHEY and CDR2 is SMNVEV (reference sequence). The CDR3 sequence: CASSAYRHEGNYGYTF. The CDR3 DNA sequence: TGTGCCAGCAGTGCATACCGACACGAGGGCAACTATGGCTACACCTTC.

This clone was detected once. This chain connects TRBV5-4 to TRBJ2-1, with D perhaps TRBD2 (5 bases). V shed 1 base and J shed 7 bases, with 15 bases lying between them. The CDR3 is 15 amino acids. Looked up from germline, CDR1 is SGHNT and CDR2 is YYREEE (reference sequence). CDR3 in DNA: TGTGCCAGCAGCTTGAACGGGGTACCGGGGAATGAGCAGTTCTTC. This encodes CASSLNGVPGNEQFF.

The gene calls are TRBV4-3 and TRBJ1-2; 7 nucleotides line up with TRBD1. Germline CDR1 LGHNA, CDR2 YSLEER. The CDR3 is made up of 14 amino acids. V dropped 2 bases and J dropped 2; count of bases not matched to a gene: 2. The DNA for the CDR3 is TGCGCCAGCAGCCAACAACAGGGGAACTATGGCTACACCTTC. Its protein product is CASSQQQGNYGYTF.

The chain uses TRBV7-2 and TRBJ2-3; possibly TRBD2 for D (6 bases). Per germline, CDR1 SGHTA and CDR2 FQGNSA. CDR3 length: 16 amino acids. V was shortened by 5 bases and J by 6 bases, with 21 bases between the two germline ends. The CDR3 sequence: CASSTPLGGARDTQYF. The DNA of the CDR3 is TGTGCCAGCAGCACGCCTTTGGGCGGGGCCCGGGATACGCAGTATTTT.

J is TRBJ1-5 and V is TRBV28, with TRBD1 as a possible D gene (5 bases). The CDR3 runs 15 residues. V was pared by 6 bases and J by 3 bases, with 15 bases between. Looked up from germline, CDR1 is MDHEN and CDR2 is SYDVKM. CDR3 in amino acids: CASRTLQVSNQPQHF. The CDR3 bases are TGTGCCAGCAGGACATTACAGGTCTCCAATCAGCCCCAGCATTTT.

The V and J genes are TRBV4-1 and TRBJ1-5, with D possibly being TRBD1 (5 bases). Germline loops: CDR1 MGHRA, CDR2 YSYEKL. The CDR3 is 12 amino acids. Trimming pared 2 bases from V and 11 bases from J, leaving 10 bases between. This CDR3 is CASSQNQGAQHF. CDR3 DNA: TGCGCCAGCAGCCAAAACCAGGGCGCCCAGCATTTT.

Note on this clone: At one end, the junction sequence differs from germline, possibly due to a read error. The CDR3 sequence: CASSLRDRALAF. The CDR3 nucleotides read TGTGCCAGCAGTTTAAGGGACAGAGCCCTGGCTTTC. The V gene is TRBV28, the J gene TRBJ2-6, with TRBD1 identical over 7 bases. Germline V gene lookup returns CDR1 MDHEN and CDR2 SYDVKM. CDR3 length: 12 amino acids.

This chain uses TRBV5-8 with TRBJ1-2, with no clear D. CDR1 SGHTS and CDR2 YDEGEE come from the germline V gene. The CDR3 spans 12 residues. V was cut by 7 bases and J by 3 bases, with 10 bases left in between. CDR3 protein: CASGPSDYGYTF. CDR3 in DNA: TGTGCCAGCGGTCCCAGCGACTATGGCTACACCTTC.

This clone is a singleton in its sample. V gene TRBV27 combines with J gene TRBJ2-1; TRBD2 matches 9 bases. CDR1 is MNHEY, CDR2 SMNVEV, per germline (reference sequence). The CDR3 covers 15 residues. The J segment lost 13 bases and the V segment lost 2 bases, leaving 12 bases of the junction unmatched. Here the CDR3 reads CASSLLTSGRGSQFF. CDR3 nucleotide sequence: TGTGCCAGCAGTTTACTCACTAGCGGGCGCGGAAGCCAGTTCTTC.

The chain links TRBV30 to TRBJ1-6, with TRBD1 identical over 10 bases. The V gene end was trimmed by 1 base and the J gene end by 4 bases; junction bases not matched to a gene: 1. Germline CDR1 GTSNPN, CDR2 SVGIG (reference sequence). The CDR3 sequence is 15 residues long. The CDR3 loop is CAWSGGQGYNSPLHF. In DNA, the CDR3 is TGTGCCTGGAGTGGGGGACAGGGGTATAATTCACCCCTCCACTTT. Full variable domain (rest looked up from reference TRBV30 and TRBJ1-6): SQTIHQWPATLVQPVGSPLSLECTVEGTSNPNLYWYRQAAGRGLQLLFYSVGIGQISSEVPQNLSASRPQDRQFILSSKKLLLSDSGFYLCAWSGGQGYNSPLHFGNGTRLTVT.

V and J are TRBV12-5 and TRBJ2-1; a possible D gene is TRBD2 (5 bases). The germline CDR1 and CDR2 sequences are LGHNT and FRNRAP. The CDR3 contains 12 residues. V lost 3 bases and J 10 bases, leaving 10 bases between the germline ends. The CDR3 DNA reads as TGTGCTAGTGGTTTCGGGGTAAAGGAGCAGTTCTTC. Its protein product is CASGFGVKEQFF.

This clone turned up a few times. The chain links TRBV7-8 to TRBJ2-7; 9 bases match TRBD1. Germline V gives CDR1 SGHVS, CDR2 FQNEAQ. V shed 8 bases, J shed 2 bases, and the junction held 7 bases outside the gene matches. This CDR3 is built from 14 residues. CDR3 residues: CASLGDRAAYEQYF. The DNA of the CDR3 is TGTGCCAGCTTGGGGGACAGGGCCGCCTACGAGCAGTACTTC.

This sequence joins TRBV11-2 and TRBJ2-7; D unclear. CDR3 length equals 13 residues. CDR1 is SGHAT, CDR2 FQNNGV, per germline. V was pared by 7 bases and J by 1 base, with 11 bases between. CDR3 sequence: CASINPGSYEQYF. CDR3 DNA: TGTGCCAGCATCAACCCGGGTTCCTACGAGCAGTACTTC.

J is TRBJ1-2 and V is TRBV4-1; 8 positions match TRBD1. After removal of 3 bases from V and 8 bases from J, the junction contained 17 bases not matched to a gene. The CDR3 has 17 amino acids. Germline loops: CDR1 MGHRA, CDR2 YSYEKL. CDR3 in DNA: TGCGCCAGCAGCCATAATGTGGGAGGCCAGGGGGCGGGAGGCTACACCTTC. It specifies CASSHNVGGQGAGGYTF.